The 5 T cell receptor beta chains listed next were all sequenced from one sample in a study of Graves' ophthalmopathy and Graves' hyperthyroidism. Scientists amplified the TCR beta CDR3 regions from RNA transcripts. The authors performed first-round RT-PCR with HTBI primers and then a second-round multiplex PCR. TCRdb redid the calling of the multiplex PCR reads with MiXCR, one entry per CDR3 protein. The data show roughly 410,000 distinct CDR3 sequences, just over 15% seen once. The specimen sequenced was peripheral blood. These receptors all come from a young woman with stable Graves' hyperthyroidism.

Many counts were recorded for this clonotype. The gene calls are TRBV7-6 and TRBJ1-3, with 8 positions matching TRBD1. This CDR3 region has 15 residues. Germline CDR1 reads SGHVS; CDR2 reads FNYEAQ. Trimming at V came to 3 bases and at J to 4 bases, leaving 5 bases not matched to a gene. The DNA of the CDR3 is TGTGCCAGCAGCTTGCAGGGGGCGGAGGGAAACACCATATATTTT. Its protein product is CASSLQGAEGNTIYF.

This chain links TRBV6-2 or TRBV6-3 with TRBJ1-5; no definite D call. The CDR3 consists of 15 residues. The ends were cut back, 5 bases at V and 0 bases at J, with 11 bases in the middle. Germline CDR1 is MNHEY and CDR2 is SVGEGT. The CDR3 reads CASSLRPSSNQPQHF. Here the CDR3 DNA reads TGTGCCAGCAGTCTGCGACCGAGTAGCAATCAGCCCCAGCATTTT.

This clonotype has ten or more counts. The rearrangement joins TRBV12-3 or TRBV12-4 to TRBJ1-3, with no clear D. Trimming shortened V by 5 bases and J by 4 bases, and 15 bases separated the two germline ends. There are 15 residues in the CDR3. The DNA for the CDR3 is TGTGCCAGCAGTCCCCGGACTGCTTCCGGAAACACCATATATTTT. Protein product: CASSPRTASGNTIYF.

This clonotype was recorded many times. The chain uses TRBV11-2 and TRBJ1-1, with D tentatively TRBD1 (5 bases). The length of the CDR3 is 15 residues. V was trimmed by 5 bases and J by 1 base, leaving 14 bases between them. The V gene's germline CDR1 is SGHAT and CDR2 FQNNGV. CDR3 coding DNA: TGTGCCAGCAGCGTCGGGGGACGGGGGAACACTGAAGCTTTCTTT. It is translated as CASSVGGRGNTEAFF. Full variable domain (rest looked up from reference TRBV11-2 and TRBJ1-1): EAGVAQSPRYKIIEKRQSVAFWCNPISGHATLYWYQQILGQGPKLLIQFQNNGVVDDSQLPKDRFSAERLKGVDSTLKIQPAKLEDSAVYLCASSVGGRGNTEAFFGQGTRLTVV.

This clonotype was seen repeatedly, ten times or more. The chain employs TRBV20-1 and TRBJ2-5; TRBD2 is a possible D gene (6 bases). The CDR3 runs 14 residues. The ends were cut back, 3 bases at V and 2 bases at J, with 13 bases in the middle. Looked up from germline, CDR1 is DFQATT and CDR2 is SNEGSKA (reference sequence). For the CDR3, the DNA is TGCAGTGCTAGCGGGGGTAGGGAACAAGAGACCCAGTACTTC. Translating gives CSASGGREQETQYF.